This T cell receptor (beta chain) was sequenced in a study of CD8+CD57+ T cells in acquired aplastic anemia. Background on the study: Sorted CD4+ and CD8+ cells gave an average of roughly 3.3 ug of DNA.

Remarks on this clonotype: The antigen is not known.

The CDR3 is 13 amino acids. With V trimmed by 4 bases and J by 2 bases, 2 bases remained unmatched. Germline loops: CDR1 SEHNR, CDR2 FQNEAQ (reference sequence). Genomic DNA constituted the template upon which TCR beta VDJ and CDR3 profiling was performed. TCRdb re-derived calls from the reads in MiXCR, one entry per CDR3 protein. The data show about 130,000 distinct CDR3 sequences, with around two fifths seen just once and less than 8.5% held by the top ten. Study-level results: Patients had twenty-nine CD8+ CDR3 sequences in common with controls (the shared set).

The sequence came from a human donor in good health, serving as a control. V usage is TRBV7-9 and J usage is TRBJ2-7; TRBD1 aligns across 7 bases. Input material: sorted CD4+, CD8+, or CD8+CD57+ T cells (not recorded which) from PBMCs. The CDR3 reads CASSYGTAYEQYF. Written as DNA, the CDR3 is TGTGCCAGCAGCTACGGGACAGCCTACGAGCAGTACTTC. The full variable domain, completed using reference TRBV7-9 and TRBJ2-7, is DTGVSQNPRHKITKRGQNVTFRCDPISEHNRLYWYRQTLGQGPEFLTYFQNEAQLEKSRLLSDRFSAERPKGSFSTLEIQRTEQGDSAMYLCASSYGTAYEQYFGPGTRLTVT.